Listed here is a single T cell receptor beta chain. The antigen is unknown. The sample originates from a study of cytomegalovirus exposure and HLA in healthy donors. Whole-study findings and limits: In most subjects, TCR beta sequences reportedly gave accurate predictions of HLA-A and HLA-B alleles. Analysis performed later showed TCR beta chains linked to HLA being more clonally expanded than equally common others.

The PCR was carried out with 60 Vbeta primers and 13 Jbeta primers. The method was immunoSEQ multiplex PCR; TCRdb's version includes in-frame clones alone and lacks a portion of them. The sample has around 150,000 clones, around 69% seen once; the top ten hold approximately 3%. Trimming took off 10 bases at V and 7 bases at J, with 19 bases between the two ends. This CDR3 has 13 amino acids. The germline CDR1 and CDR2 sequences are LNHDA and SQIVND (reference sequence). Sequencing was done on a sample of PBMCs. The TCR sequence derives from a woman aged 25 to 39 in good health and CMV-seronegative. The chain uses TRBV19 and TRBJ2-5, with D tentatively TRBD2 (6 bases). CDR3 sequence (DNA): TGTGCCACGACACGTACCCAGGAGGGGACCCAGTACTTC. Its protein is CATTRTQEGTQYF.